Below are 28 T cell receptor beta chains sequenced from a single sample in a study of T-cell reconstitution after alpha-beta-depleted transplantation in children. Unique molecular identifiers were incorporated when the TCRbeta library was constructed. TCRdb ran MiXCR on the PCR reads and lists one entry per CDR3 protein. Here the sample spans about 580,000 distinct CDR3 sequences, 20% to 25% being singletons. The sequencing used PBMCs, mostly from graft donor cells, collected 360 days after TCRalphabeta/CD19-depleted stem cell transplant. These receptors were taken from a boy younger than two who had a stem cell transplant for acute myeloid leukemia, so the T cells may come from the graft donor.

The chain carries TRBV12-3 or TRBV12-4 and TRBJ2-4, with 8 bases aligning to TRBD2. The J segment lost 1 base and the V segment lost 6 bases, leaving 14 bases of the junction unmatched. This CDR3 spans 18 amino acids. The CDR3 here is CASRTSRGGNEAKNIQYF. CDR3 coding DNA: TGTGCCAGCAGGACCTCCCGGGGGGGGAATGAGGCCAAAAACATTCAGTACTTC.

This clonotype was observed once. The chain is built from TRBV5-1 and TRBJ2-3; 8 positions agree with TRBD1. CDR1 SGHRS and CDR2 YFSETQ come from the germline V gene. The CDR3 extends over 17 amino acids. After removal of 3 bases from V and 7 bases from J, the junction contained 16 bases not matched to a gene. The CDR3, as DNA: TGCGCCAGCAGCTCAGAGCCGGGACAGGACTTGGGATATACGCAGTATTTT. Protein: CASSSEPGQDLGYTQYF.

The chain has TRBV12-3 or TRBV12-4 and TRBJ2-4, with D perhaps matching TRBD1 (5 bases). There are 15 residues in the CDR3. Trimming removed 5 bases from V and 0 bases from J, with 11 bases in between. DNA for the CDR3: TGTGCCAGCAGTCCCCGACAGAGAGCCAAAAACATTCAGTACTTC. Translation gives CASSPRQRAKNIQYF.

V and J are TRBV6-5 and TRBJ1-1, with a possible D match to TRBD1 (5 bases). The V gene lost 2 bases and the J gene lost 1 base, with 11 bases spanning the gap. The CDR3 runs to 15 residues. CDR1 and CDR2 (germline): MNHEY, SVGAGI. CDR3 in DNA: TGTGCCAGCAGTTACACGGGACGGGAGAACACTGAAGCTTTCTTT. It translates to CASSYTGRENTEAFF.

In its sample, this clonotype was seen a few times. The rearrangement uses TRBV5-1 and TRBJ2-5; tentative D call: TRBD2 (6 bases). The CDR3 has 14 residues. CDR1 and CDR2 (germline): SGHRS, YFSETQ. V was cut by 1 base and J by 3 bases, with 10 bases left in between. CDR3 protein: CASSLTREEETQYF. The CDR3 DNA is TGCGCCAGCAGCTTGACGAGGGAGGAAGAGACCCAGTACTTC. The complete variable domain, with remaining parts taken from reference TRBV5-1 and TRBJ2-5, reads KAGVTQTPRYLIKTRGQQVTLSCSPISGHRSVSWYQQTPGQGLQFLFEYFSETQRNKGNFPGRFSGRQFSNSRSEMNVSTLELGDSALYLCASSLTREEETQYFGPGTRLLVL.

The chain recombines TRBV20-1 with TRBJ1-6; D perhaps matches TRBD1 (6 bases). This CDR3 has 13 residues. In germline, CDR1 is DFQATT, CDR2 SNEGSKA (reference sequence). Trimming removed 3 bases from V and 8 bases from J, with 11 bases in between. CDR3 nucleotides: TGCAGTGCTAGGTCTGCAGGGGATTCACCCCTCCACTTT. Protein product: CSARSAGDSPLHF.

This clonotype was seen at least ten times. The chain employs TRBV20-1 and TRBJ2-1; 9 bases are a match to TRBD2. The J segment lost 2 bases and the V segment lost 6 bases, leaving 11 bases of the junction unmatched. The CDR3 loop spans 16 amino acids. Looked up from germline, CDR1 is DFQATT and CDR2 is SNEGSKA (reference sequence). The CDR3 loop is CSAGAGGRGTYNEQFF. CDR3 DNA sequence: TGCAGTGCAGGAGCGGGGGGACGGGGGACCTACAATGAGCAGTTCTTC.

The sample holds a few counts of this clonotype. The chain is built from TRBV6-4 and TRBJ1-2; 7 bases are shared with TRBD1. Per germline, CDR1 MRHNA and CDR2 SNTAGT. The CDR3 is made up of 14 amino acids. V was pared by 10 bases and J by 8 bases, with 16 bases of the junction left unmatched. CDR3 loop: CANPSRDSAAGYTF. The CDR3 nucleotides read TGTGCCAACCCAAGCCGGGACAGCGCTGCGGGCTACACCTTC.

There are many counts of this clonotype. V is TRBV6-5 and J is TRBJ2-2; TRBD1 matches at 8 bases. V lost 0 bases, J lost 8 bases, and 8 bases stayed unmatched. The CDR3 is made up of 16 amino acids. The germline CDR1 and CDR2 sequences are MNHEY and SVGAGI. In DNA, the CDR3 is TGTGCCAGCAGTTACTCCTCAACAGGGGGTGCGGGGGAGCTGTTTTTT. Translated, it gives CASSYSSTGGAGELFF.

This clonotype was detected ten times or more. This chain joins TRBV20-1 and TRBJ2-7; 8 bases match TRBD1. The germline gives CDR1 DFQATT, CDR2 SNEGSKA (reference sequence). The CDR3 length is 9 residues. The CDR3 protein is CSAPDRENV. CDR3 DNA: TGCAGTGCCCCGGACAGGGAAAACGTC.

A note on this clonotype: One base away lies a much larger clone, so this may be a sequencing read error. V and J are TRBV7-8 and TRBJ1-1; D gene unclear. V lost 5 bases and J lost 1, with 5 bases in between. CDR3 size: 12 residues. CDR1 and CDR2 (germline): SGHVS, FQNEAQ. The CDR3 loop reads CASSGANTEAFF. CDR3 DNA: TGTGCCAGCAGCGGAGCGAACACTGAAGCTTTCTTT.

This sequence joins TRBV6-1 and TRBJ2-1; 7 nucleotides match TRBD2. Germline CDR1 and CDR2: MNHNS and SASEGT. The CDR3 consists of 16 residues. V shed 6 bases, J shed 7 bases, and the junction held 15 bases outside the gene matches. The CDR3 loop reads CASSQGGAGRWNEQFF. As DNA, the CDR3 is TGTGCCAGCAGCCAGGGAGGGGCCGGCCGTTGGAATGAGCAGTTCTTC.

This clonotype was found many times. The chain combines TRBV12-3 or TRBV12-4 with TRBJ2-7; D not certain. V lost 3 bases and J lost 3, with 12 bases in between. The CDR3 length is 14 residues. The CDR3 nucleotides are TGTGCCAGCAGTTTGAGCCTACCCCTCTACGAGCAGTACTTC. It translates to CASSLSLPLYEQYF.

The chain has TRBV9 and TRBJ2-5, with D hard to call. This CDR3 is built from 19 residues. Germline loops: CDR1 SGDLS, CDR2 YYNGEE. V was shortened by 0 bases and J by 2 bases, with 23 bases between the two germline ends. CDR3 nucleotide sequence: TGTGCCAGCAGCGTAGATACTGGTGAGGAATGGCGAACGCAAGAGACCCAGTACTTC. It is translated as CASSVDTGEEWRTQETQYF.

This chain joins TRBV20-1 and TRBJ1-2, with a weak D call TRBD1 (5 bases). Germline loops: CDR1 DFQATT, CDR2 SNEGSKA (reference sequence). This CDR3 is built from 16 residues. The germline V and J ends were trimmed by 0 bases and 8 bases, with 22 bases remaining between them. Here the CDR3 DNA reads TGCAGTGCTAGAGATGCATTCCGTCAGGGCGATGGGGGCTACACCTTC. Encoded protein: CSARDAFRQGDGGYTF.

The genes are TRBV29-1 and TRBJ2-3; D call uncertain. CDR3 length: 14 amino acids. Trimming shortened V by 3 bases and J by 6 bases, and 16 bases separated the two germline ends. The germline gives CDR1 SQVTM, CDR2 ANQGSEA. The CDR3 DNA sequence: TGCAGCGTTGAGAGCGCAGGAATAAGGGATACGCAGTATTTT. Its translation is CSVESAGIRDTQYF.

This rearrangement joins TRBV20-1 to TRBJ1-2; 8 bases are a match to TRBD1. CDR3 length: 15 amino acids. The V segment lost 5 bases and the J segment 5 bases; nucleotides outside the gene matches: 13. The germline V gene encodes CDR1 DFQATT and CDR2 SNEGSKA (reference sequence). This CDR3 reads CSALRQGLGPYGYTF. The CDR3 coding sequence is TGCAGTGCTCTGCGACAGGGGTTGGGACCTTATGGCTACACCTTC.

This clonotype was observed a handful of times. V gene TRBV7-2 combines with J gene TRBJ2-3; 11 positions match TRBD2. The CDR3 consists of 14 residues. Germline loops: CDR1 SGHTA, CDR2 FQGNSA. V trimming: 7 bases; J trimming: 3 bases; junction bases outside the gene matches: 3. CDR3 nucleotides: TGTGCCAGCACTAGCGGGGGGCGAACAGATACGCAGTATTTT. Translated: CASTSGGRTDTQYF.

The genes are TRBV28 and TRBJ2-3; 13 bases line up with TRBD2. Trimming cost V 6 bases and J 0 bases; bases outside gene matches: 9. The CDR3 consists of 18 residues. Germline V CDR1 and CDR2: MDHEN, SYDVKM. CDR3 sequence reads: CASSRGTSGELSTDTQYF. Here the CDR3 DNA reads TGTGCCAGCAGCCGTGGGACTAGCGGGGAACTTAGCACAGATACGCAGTATTTT.

The chain combines TRBV28 with TRBJ2-7; 10 nucleotides line up with TRBD1. Germline-derived CDR1 and CDR2 are MDHEN and SYDVKM. V lost 7 bases to trimming and J lost 2 bases; unmatched junction nucleotides: 8. The CDR3 is 15 residues long. The CDR3 region is CASTPSGTGAYEQYV. The CDR3 DNA reads as TGTGCCAGCACCCCAAGTGGGACAGGGGCCTACGAGCAGTACGTC.

There are a few counts of this clonotype. A much larger clone differs by one base, so this may be a read error. V usage is TRBV12-3 or TRBV12-4 and J usage is TRBJ1-1, with D possibly TRBD1 on 6 matching bases. This CDR3 is built from 13 residues. V gave up 6 bases and J gave up 1 base, with 9 bases separating them. The CDR3: CASSGGANTEAFF. CDR3 nucleotides: TGTGCCAGCAGCGGGGGGGCGAACACTGAAGCTTTCTTT.

This chain links TRBV27 with TRBJ1-2; D unclear. The CDR3 is 14 residues long. Deletions cut 3 bases from V and 0 bases from J, with 8 bases between. Germline CDR1 MNHEY, CDR2 SMNVEV (reference sequence). The CDR3 region has the DNA TGTGCCAGCAGTTTTTTCCCGTCTAACTATGGCTACACCTTC. Amino acids: CASSFFPSNYGYTF.

This clonotype was found a few times. The chain uses TRBV12-3 or TRBV12-4 and TRBJ2-7; D is possibly TRBD2 (6 bases). Deletions cut 3 bases from V and 7 bases from J, with 10 bases between. This CDR3 is built from 12 residues. CDR3 sequence: CASSFDSGEQYF. CDR3 nucleotides: TGTGCCAGCAGTTTCGACAGCGGGGAGCAGTACTTC.

The genes are TRBV20-1 and TRBJ2-3, with no clear D. The germline gives CDR1 DFQATT, CDR2 SNEGSKA (reference sequence). The ends were cut back, 1 base at V and 6 bases at J, with 17 bases in the middle. The CDR3 contains 15 residues. CDR3: CSARVVRWQWDTQYF. For the CDR3, the DNA is TGCAGTGCTAGAGTGGTTAGGTGGCAATGGGATACGCAGTATTTT.

This clonotype was seen ten or more times. The chain couples TRBV20-1 to TRBJ2-5; 9 bases fit TRBD1. V trimming: 0 bases; J trimming: 5 bases; junction bases outside the gene matches: 10. This CDR3 spans 16 amino acids. In germline, CDR1 is DFQATT, CDR2 SNEGSKA (reference sequence). This CDR3 reads CSARDLARTGEETQYF. The DNA for the CDR3 is TGCAGTGCTAGAGATCTTGCCCGGACAGGGGAGGAGACCCAGTACTTC.

This clonotype has ten or more counts. This chain joins TRBV20-1 and TRBJ2-1; 7 nucleotides agree with TRBD1. The junction had 10 bases not matched to a gene; V was cut back by 4 bases and J by 4 bases. Looked up from germline, CDR1 is DFQATT and CDR2 is SNEGSKA (reference sequence). CDR3 length equals 15 residues. CDR3 loop: CSAIQDRNSYNEQFF. The CDR3 coding sequence is TGCAGTGCTATCCAGGACAGGAATTCATACAATGAGCAGTTCTTC.

The table lists this clonotype with a few counts. The J gene is TRBJ2-3, the V gene TRBV20-1; D perhaps matches TRBD1 (7 bases). V lost 5 bases to trimming and J lost 4 bases, with 16 bases between them. This CDR3 contains 14 residues. Germline CDR1 DFQATT, CDR2 SNEGSKA (reference sequence). CDR3 protein: CSASLSRGADTQYF. The CDR3 DNA reads TGCAGTGCTTCCCTTTCCAGGGGGGCAGATACGCAGTATTTT.

The rearrangement uses TRBV7-9 and TRBJ1-4, with TRBD1 matching over 7 bases. CDR1 is SEHNR, CDR2 FQNEAQ, per germline (reference sequence). Trimming cost V 4 bases and J 7 bases; bases outside gene matches: 9. The CDR3 is made up of 15 amino acids. The CDR3 DNA reads TGTGCCAGCAGCTACCCGTACAGGGGAGGTGAAAAACTGTTTTTT. Protein: CASSYPYRGGEKLFF.